A single sample gave rise to the 6 T cell receptor beta chains below, sequenced in a study of blood T cell repertoires in COVID-19. Repertoires were generated with immunoSEQ multiplex PCR, while TCRdb's copy carries only in-frame clones and drops some. The sample lists about 120,000 clones, almost 90% occurring once. Sequencing was performed on peripheral blood. The receptors here all came from a woman aged 60 to 75 with COVID-19, enrolled during active disease.

This chain connects TRBV9 to TRBJ1-2; D not resolved. V was pared by 3 bases and J by 7 bases, with 19 bases between. The CDR3 is 15 amino acids. Per the germline V gene, CDR1 is SGDLS and CDR2 is YYNGEE. CDR3 bases: TGTGCCAGCAGCGCGGCCGCGGCGGAGTCGGGTGGCTACACCTTC. As protein: CASSAAAAESGGYTF. The full variable domain, its missing parts supplied by reference TRBV9 and TRBJ1-2, is DSGVTQTPKHLITATGQRVTLRCSPRSGDLSVYWYQQSLDQGLQFLIQYYNGEERAKGNILERFSAQQFPDLHSELNLSSLELGDSALYFCASSAAAAESGGYTFGSGTRLTVV.

This chain connects TRBV21-1 to TRBJ2-3; the D call of TRBD1 is as the table states it, not checked on the DNA. TRBV21-1 is given as a pseudogene. This CDR3 region has 15 residues. The CDR3 DNA is TGTGCCAGCAACAAGGGACAGGGGGCGTCAGATACGCAGTATTTT. This encodes CASNKGQGASDTQYF.

V is TRBV30 and J is TRBJ1-4; D unresolved. Germline V lookup: CDR1 GTSNPN, CDR2 SVGIG (reference sequence). The CDR3 extends over 13 amino acids. The V and J ends lost 5 bases and 2 bases respectively, with 9 bases between them. CDR3: CAWFRQTNEKLFF. The CDR3, as DNA: TGTGCCTGGTTCAGGCAGACTAATGAAAAACTGTTTTTT.

The rearrangement joins TRBV30 to TRBJ1-3; D is uncertain. Germline assignment: CDR1 GTSNPN and CDR2 SVGIG (reference sequence). This CDR3 comprises 16 residues. V lost 1 base and J 3 bases, leaving 16 bases between the germline ends. CDR3 sequence reads: CAWSATRGHRGNTIYF. CDR3 nucleotides: TGTGCCTGGAGTGCCACTCGAGGGCATCGTGGAAACACCATATATTTT.

This clone was recorded once. This sequence joins TRBV10-3 and TRBJ2-2; 7 bases map to TRBD1. This CDR3 is 13 amino acids long. The germline CDR1 and CDR2 sequences are ENHRY and SYGVKD. Germline trimming cut 2 bases from V and 7 bases from J; bases unmatched to any gene: 1. CDR3 sequence (DNA): TGTGCCATCAGTGAGGGACAGGTCGGGGAGCTGTTTTTT. Protein product: CAISEGQVGELFF.

This chain uses TRBV6-2 or TRBV6-3 with TRBJ2-7; 8 bases match TRBD1. There are 15 residues in the CDR3. Trimming at V came to 0 bases and at J to 12 bases, leaving 13 bases not matched to a gene. Germline assignment: CDR1 MNHEY and CDR2 SVGEGT. DNA for the CDR3: TGTGCCAGCAGTTACTCGCGGACAGGGCTTTACGGACGGTACTTC. The encoded protein is CASSYSRTGLYGRYF.